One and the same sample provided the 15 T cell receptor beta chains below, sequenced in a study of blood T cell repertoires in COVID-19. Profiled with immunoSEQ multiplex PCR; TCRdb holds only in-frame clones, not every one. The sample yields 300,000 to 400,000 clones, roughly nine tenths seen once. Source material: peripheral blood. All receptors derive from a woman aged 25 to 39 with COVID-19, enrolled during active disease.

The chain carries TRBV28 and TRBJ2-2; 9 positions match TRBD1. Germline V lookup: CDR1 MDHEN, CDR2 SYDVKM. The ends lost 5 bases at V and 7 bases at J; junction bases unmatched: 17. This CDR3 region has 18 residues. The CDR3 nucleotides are TGTGCCAGCAGTCCTCTGAGACCGGGACAGGGACGTATCGGGGAGCTGTTTTTT. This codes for CASSPLRPGQGRIGELFF.

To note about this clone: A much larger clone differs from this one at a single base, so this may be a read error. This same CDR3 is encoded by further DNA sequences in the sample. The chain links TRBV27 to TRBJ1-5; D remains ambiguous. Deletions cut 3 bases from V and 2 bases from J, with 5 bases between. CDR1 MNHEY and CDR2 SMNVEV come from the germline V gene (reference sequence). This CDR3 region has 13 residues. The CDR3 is CASSLAGNQPQHF. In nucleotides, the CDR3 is TGTGCCAGCAGTTTGGCAGGCAATCAGCCCCAGCATTTT.

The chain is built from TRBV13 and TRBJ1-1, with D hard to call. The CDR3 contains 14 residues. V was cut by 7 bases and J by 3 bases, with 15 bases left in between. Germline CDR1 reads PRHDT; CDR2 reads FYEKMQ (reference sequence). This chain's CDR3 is CASNDRVLDTEAFF. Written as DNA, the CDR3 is TGTGCCAGCAACGATCGGGTTCTGGACACTGAAGCTTTCTTT.

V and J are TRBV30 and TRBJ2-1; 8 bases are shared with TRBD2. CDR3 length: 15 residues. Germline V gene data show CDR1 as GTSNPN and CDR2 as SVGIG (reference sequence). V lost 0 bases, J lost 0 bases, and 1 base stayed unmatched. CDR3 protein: CAWSVRGGSYNEQFF. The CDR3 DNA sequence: TGTGCCTGGAGTGTACGGGGGGGCTCCTACAATGAGCAGTTCTTC.

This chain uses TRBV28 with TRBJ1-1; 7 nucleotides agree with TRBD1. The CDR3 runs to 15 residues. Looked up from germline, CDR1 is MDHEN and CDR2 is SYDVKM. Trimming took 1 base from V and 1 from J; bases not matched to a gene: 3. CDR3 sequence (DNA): TGTGCCAGCAGTTTATCTTGGACAGGGAACACTGAAGCTTTCTTT. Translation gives CASSLSWTGNTEAFF.

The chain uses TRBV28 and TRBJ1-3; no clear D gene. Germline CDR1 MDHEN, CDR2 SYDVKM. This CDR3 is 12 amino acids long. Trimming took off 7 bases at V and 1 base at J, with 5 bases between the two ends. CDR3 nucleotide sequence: TGTGCCAGCACACAGTCTGGAAACACCATATATTTT. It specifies CASTQSGNTIYF. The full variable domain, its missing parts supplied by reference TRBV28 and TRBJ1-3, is DVKVTQSSRYLVKRTGEKVFLECVQDMDHENMFWYRQDPGLGLRLIYFSYDVKMKEKGDIPEGYSVSREKKERFSLILESASTNQTSMYLCASTQSGNTIYFGEGSWLTVV.

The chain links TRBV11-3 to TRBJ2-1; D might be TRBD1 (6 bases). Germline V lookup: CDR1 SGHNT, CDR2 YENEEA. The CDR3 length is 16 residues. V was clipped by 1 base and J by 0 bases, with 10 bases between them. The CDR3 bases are TGTGCCAGCAGCTTAGGACAGGATAGCTCCTACAATGAGCAGTTCTTC. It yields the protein CASSLGQDSSYNEQFF. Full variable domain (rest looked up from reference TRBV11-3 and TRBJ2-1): EAGVVQSPRYKIIEKKQPVAFWCNPISGHNTLYWYLQNLGQGPELLIRYENEEAVDDSQLPKDRFSAERLKGVDSTLKIQPAELGDSAVYLCASSLGQDSSYNEQFFGPGTRLTVL.

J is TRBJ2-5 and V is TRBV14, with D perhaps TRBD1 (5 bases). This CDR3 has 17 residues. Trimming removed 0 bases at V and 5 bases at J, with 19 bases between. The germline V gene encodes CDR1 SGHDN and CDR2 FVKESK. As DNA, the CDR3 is TGTGCCAGCAGCCAAGATTACCGGGTTCAGGGCATCGAGACCCAGTACTTC. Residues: CASSQDYRVQGIETQYF.

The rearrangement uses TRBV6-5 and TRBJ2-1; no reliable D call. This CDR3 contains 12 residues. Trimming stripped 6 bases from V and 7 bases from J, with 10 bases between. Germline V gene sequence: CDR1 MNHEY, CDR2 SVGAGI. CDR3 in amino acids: CASSPVLNEQFF. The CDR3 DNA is TGTGCCAGCAGCCCGGTCCTTAATGAGCAGTTCTTC.

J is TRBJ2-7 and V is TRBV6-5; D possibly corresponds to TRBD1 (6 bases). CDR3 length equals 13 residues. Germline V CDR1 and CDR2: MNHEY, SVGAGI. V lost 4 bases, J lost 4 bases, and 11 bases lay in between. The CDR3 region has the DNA TGTGCCAGCAGTTTGGTCAGGGGTTACGAGCAGTACTTC. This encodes CASSLVRGYEQYF.

CDR3 in amino acids: CASSLAPTGGASHGYTF. CDR3 sequence (DNA): TGTGCCAGCAGCTTGGCCCCAACAGGGGGCGCGAGCCATGGCTACACCTTC. The chain employs TRBV5-5 and TRBJ1-2; 9 bases are shared with TRBD1. Losses at the gene ends were 0 bases for V and 6 bases for J; bases not matched to a gene: 12. This CDR3 spans 17 amino acids. Per germline, CDR1 SGHKS and CDR2 YYEKEE (reference sequence).

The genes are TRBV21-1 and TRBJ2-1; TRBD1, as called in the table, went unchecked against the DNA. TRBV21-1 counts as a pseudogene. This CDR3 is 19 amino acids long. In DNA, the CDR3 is TGTGCCAGCAGCAAAGAACCCCCATGTAACAAAACAGAATACAATGAGCAGTTCTTC. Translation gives CASSKEPPCNKTEYNEQFF.

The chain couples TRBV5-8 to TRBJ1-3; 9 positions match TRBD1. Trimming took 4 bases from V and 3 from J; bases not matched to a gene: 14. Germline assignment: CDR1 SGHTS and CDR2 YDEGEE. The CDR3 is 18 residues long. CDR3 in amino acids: CASSAHRGRGAYGNTIYF. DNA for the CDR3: TGTGCCAGCAGCGCCCACAGGGGGCGAGGGGCCTATGGAAACACCATATATTTT.

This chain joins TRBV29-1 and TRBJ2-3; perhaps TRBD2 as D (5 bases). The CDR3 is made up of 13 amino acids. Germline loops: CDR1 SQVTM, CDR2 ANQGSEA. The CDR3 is CSFVPAAGDTQYF. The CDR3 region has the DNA TGCAGTTTTGTCCCTGCCGCGGGAGATACGCAGTATTTT.

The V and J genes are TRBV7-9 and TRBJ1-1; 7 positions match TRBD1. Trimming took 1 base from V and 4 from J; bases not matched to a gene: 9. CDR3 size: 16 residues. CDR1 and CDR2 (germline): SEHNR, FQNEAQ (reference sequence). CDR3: CASSLDGAGGSTEAFF. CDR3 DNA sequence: TGTGCCAGCAGCTTAGATGGGGCAGGGGGAAGCACTGAAGCTTTCTTT.